These 28 T cell receptor beta chains originate from one sample sequenced in a study of blood T cell repertoires in COVID-19. Assay used: immunoSEQ multiplex PCR; TCRdb lists only in-frame clones, some missing. The table has about 200,000 clones, 65% to 85% seen once. Sequencing was carried out using peripheral blood. The receptors were sampled from an elderly woman with acute or convalescent COVID-19.

V is TRBV2 and J is TRBJ2-7, with 9 bases that match TRBD1. Germline V CDR1 and CDR2: SNHLY, FYNNEI. The CDR3 runs to 15 residues. V was pared by 4 bases and J by 4 bases, with 8 bases of the junction left unmatched. The CDR3 DNA reads as TGTGCCAGCAGTGCCACCGGTGGGACAGGGTACGAGCAGTACTTC. This gives the protein CASSATGGTGYEQYF.

This clone was counted a single time. The genes are TRBV29-1 and TRBJ1-4, with D perhaps TRBD1 (6 bases). The V and J ends lost 6 bases and 7 bases respectively, with 12 bases between them. The CDR3 has 12 residues. Germline loops: CDR1 SQVTM, CDR2 ANQGSEA. The CDR3 loop is CSVQGRGEKLFF. CDR3 coding DNA: TGCAGCGTACAGGGTCGTGGTGAAAAACTGTTTTTT.

The gene calls are TRBV2 and TRBJ2-6; TRBD1 matches 11 bases. CDR1 SNHLY and CDR2 FYNNEI come from the germline V gene. J was trimmed by 3 bases and V by 6 bases; bases with no gene match: 7. The CDR3 loop spans 17 amino acids. For the CDR3, the DNA is TGTGCCAGCAGCAGGACAGGGGGCGCTTTTGGGGCCAACGTCCTGACTTTC. Encoded protein: CASSRTGGAFGANVLTF.

The V and J genes are TRBV2 and TRBJ1-1, with a tentative D call TRBD1 (5 bases). Germline loops: CDR1 SNHLY, CDR2 FYNNEI. CDR3 length equals 11 residues. Trimming left V 9 bases short and J 1 base short, with 6 bases between. This CDR3 reads CASDRNTEAFF. The CDR3 coding sequence is TGTGCCAGTGACAGGAACACTGAAGCTTTCTTT.

This rearrangement joins TRBV5-1 to TRBJ1-1; no definite D call. V shed 1 base and J shed 0 bases, with 4 bases lying between them. The CDR3 sequence is 13 residues long. The V gene's germline CDR1 is SGHRS and CDR2 YFSETQ. The CDR3 loop reads CASSLNMNTEAFF. For the CDR3, the DNA is TGCGCCAGCAGCTTGAACATGAACACTGAAGCTTTCTTT.

This chain connects TRBV11-3 to TRBJ2-2; D gene uncertain. The CDR3 has 13 amino acids. The V end was cut by 3 bases, the J end by 0 bases, with 2 bases between. Germline-derived CDR1 and CDR2 are SGHNT and YENEEA. The CDR3 DNA sequence: TGTGCCAGCAGCTTCGCGAACACCGGGGAGCTGTTTTTT. Amino acid sequence: CASSFANTGELFF. The complete variable domain, with remaining parts taken from reference TRBV11-3 and TRBJ2-2, reads EAGVVQSPRYKIIEKKQPVAFWCNPISGHNTLYWYLQNLGQGPELLIRYENEEAVDDSQLPKDRFSAERLKGVDSTLKIQPAELGDSAVYLCASSFANTGELFFGEGSRLTVL.

This clone was recorded only once. CDR3 coding DNA: TGTGCCAGCAGTTTCTTAAGCCGAGGTAATGAAAAACTGTTTTTT. Its translation: CASSFLSRGNEKLFF. The chain links TRBV28 to TRBJ1-4; no reliable D call. The CDR3 length is 15 residues. CDR1 is MDHEN and CDR2 is SYDVKM in the germline V gene. Trimming stripped 3 bases from V and 4 bases from J, with 12 bases between.

This chain links TRBV15 with TRBJ1-6; the D is unclear. The CDR3 is 13 amino acids. CDR1 and CDR2 from the germline V gene are LNHNV and YYDKDF (reference sequence). V lost 4 bases to trimming and J lost 5 bases, with 6 bases between them. In DNA, the CDR3 is TGTGCCACCAGCAAACAGAATAATTCACCCCTCCACTTT. Its translation: CATSKQNNSPLHF.

The chain employs TRBV5-4 and TRBJ2-1; 8 bases are a match to TRBD1. The V segment lost 4 bases and the J segment 1 base; nucleotides outside the gene matches: 4. Per germline, CDR1 SGHNT and CDR2 YYREEE (reference sequence). This CDR3 is 15 amino acids long. CDR3 sequence (DNA): TGTGCCAGCAGCGGCGACAGGGGATCCTACAATGAGCAGTTCTTC. Protein sequence: CASSGDRGSYNEQFF.

V usage is TRBV7-2 and J usage is TRBJ2-1; 8 nucleotides agree with TRBD1. The CDR3 is made up of 14 amino acids. From germline, CDR1 is SGHTA and CDR2 FQGNSA. The junction had 8 bases not matched to a gene; V was cut back by 5 bases and J by 8 bases. CDR3 nucleotides: TGTGCCAGCAGCCGGGACAGGTGGAGTCATGAGCAGTTCTTC. Translation: CASSRDRWSHEQFF.

The chain has TRBV9 and TRBJ1-1, with a possible D match to TRBD1 (6 bases). Trimming cost V 7 bases and J 0 bases, with 13 bases left between them. This CDR3 spans 14 amino acids. Germline CDR1 reads SGDLS; CDR2 reads YYNGEE. The DNA for the CDR3 is TGTGCCAGCTCGACAGGCCACATGAACACTGAAGCTTTCTTT. This codes for CASSTGHMNTEAFF. Filled out from reference TRBV9 and TRBJ1-1, the complete variable domain reads DSGVTQTPKHLITATGQRVTLRCSPRSGDLSVYWYQQSLDQGLQFLIQYYNGEERAKGNILERFSAQQFPDLHSELNLSSLELGDSALYFCASSTGHMNTEAFFGQGTRLTVV.

The chain couples TRBV5-4 to TRBJ2-1; perhaps TRBD2 as D (6 bases). Germline loops: CDR1 SGHNT, CDR2 YYREEE (reference sequence). The CDR3 spans 16 residues. Trimming took 2 bases from V and 0 from J, leaving 12 bases between them. The CDR3 nucleotides are TGTGCCAGCAGCTTAGTTGGCGGGGTCTCCTACAATGAGCAGTTCTTC. Translating it yields CASSLVGGVSYNEQFF.

The rearrangement joins TRBV5-1 to TRBJ2-5; 15 bases are shared with TRBD2. Per germline, CDR1 SGHRS and CDR2 YFSETQ. J lost 2 bases, V lost 0 bases, and 14 bases had no gene match. The CDR3 spans 21 residues. The CDR3 nucleotides read TGCGCCAGCAGCTTGGTAGGGGGGACTAGCGGGAGGCAATCGTGGCAAGAGACCCAGTACTTC. Protein product: CASSLVGGTSGRQSWQETQYF.

The rearrangement links TRBV19 to TRBJ1-1, with D possibly being TRBD1 (6 bases). V gave up 3 bases and J gave up 4 bases, with 12 bases separating them. CDR1 and CDR2 from the germline V gene are LNHDA and SQIVND (reference sequence). The CDR3 consists of 14 residues. The CDR3 DNA is TGTGCCAGTAGTATCCTTGGACAGTCCACTGAAGCTTTCTTT. Protein product: CASSILGQSTEAFF.

A few counts support this clone. The CDR3 protein is CASSQAGTGERNYGYTF. The DNA of the CDR3 is TGTGCCAGCAGCCAGGCCGGGACAGGAGAAAGAAACTATGGCTACACCTTC. The V call is TRBV3-1 (or the pseudogene TRBV3-2), the J call TRBJ1-2; 8 bases map to TRBD1. J was trimmed by 2 bases and V by 3 bases; bases with no gene match: 11. This CDR3 is 17 amino acids long. Germline lookup yields CDR1 LGHDT and CDR2 YNNKEL (reference sequence).

The chain is built from TRBV3-1 (or the pseudogene TRBV3-2) and TRBJ2-5; D is unclear. V gave up 1 base and J gave up 5 bases, with 8 bases separating them. From germline, CDR1 is LGHDT and CDR2 YNNKEL (reference sequence). The CDR3 contains 13 residues. The CDR3, as DNA: TGTGCCAGCAGCCAAGCCCGAGGCGAGACCCAGTACTTC. It is translated as CASSQARGETQYF.

CDR3 in amino acids: CASSPRTGGWDTEAFF. The CDR3 DNA follows: TGTGCCAGTAGTCCCCGGACAGGGGGGTGGGATACTGAAGCTTTCTTT. V and J are TRBV19 and TRBJ1-1, with 10 bases that match TRBD1. The CDR3 has 16 amino acids. CDR1 is LNHDA and CDR2 is SQIVND in the germline V gene (reference sequence). V shed 5 bases, J shed 5 bases, and the junction held 11 bases outside the gene matches.

The chain combines TRBV19 with TRBJ1-4; D ambiguous. The V end was cut by 0 bases, the J end by 6 bases, with 14 bases between. Per germline, CDR1 LNHDA and CDR2 SQIVND (reference sequence). The CDR3 totals 16 residues. The CDR3 DNA reads as TGTGCCAGTAGTATAGATCGCGGGCAGGTCCATGAAAAACTGTTTTTT. Protein sequence: CASSIDRGQVHEKLFF.

V usage is TRBV9 and J usage is TRBJ2-7; 9 nucleotides match TRBD2. The CDR3 consists of 15 residues. Unmatched junction bases numbered 3, after V lost 0 bases and J lost 2 bases. Germline CDR1 is SGDLS and CDR2 is YYNGEE. CDR3 nucleotides: TGTGCCAGCAGCGTAGAGATAGCGGGGGCCTACGAGCAGTACTTC. This gives the protein CASSVEIAGAYEQYF. The complete variable domain, with remaining parts taken from reference TRBV9 and TRBJ2-7, reads DSGVTQTPKHLITATGQRVTLRCSPRSGDLSVYWYQQSLDQGLQFLIQYYNGEERAKGNILERFSAQQFPDLHSELNLSSLELGDSALYFCASSVEIAGAYEQYFGPGTRLTVT.

The chain carries TRBV30 and TRBJ2-1; possible D gene TRBD2, 6 bases. The CDR3 contains 15 residues. Germline CDR1 and CDR2: GTSNPN and SVGIG (reference sequence). The V gene lost 0 bases and the J gene lost 7 bases, with 16 bases spanning the gap. CDR3 loop: CAWSVKWGGENEQFF. CDR3 coding DNA: TGTGCCTGGAGTGTAAAGTGGGGCGGGGAAAATGAGCAGTTCTTC.

The gene calls are TRBV27 and TRBJ2-3; 9 bases are a match to TRBD2. CDR3 length equals 16 residues. Germline V gene lookup returns CDR1 MNHEY and CDR2 SMNVEV (reference sequence). V lost 6 bases and J lost 2; bases outside the gene matches: 9. For the CDR3, the DNA is TGTGCCAGCAGAAAACACGGGACTAGCTACACAGATACGCAGTATTTT. Its protein is CASRKHGTSYTDTQYF.

This clone has only a few counts. The genes are TRBV19 and TRBJ2-2; TRBD2 is a possible D gene (5 bases). Germline CDR1 reads LNHDA; CDR2 reads SQIVND (reference sequence). This CDR3 spans 14 amino acids. V was shortened by 1 base and J by 9 bases, with 12 bases between the two germline ends. CDR3 DNA: TGTGCCAGTAGTATAGTTTCTAGCAGGCGGGAGCTGTTTTTT. The encoded protein is CASSIVSSRRELFF.

The chain recombines TRBV28 with TRBJ1-2, with no clear D. Germline CDR1 MDHEN, CDR2 SYDVKM. V lost 4 bases, J lost 8 bases, and 11 bases lay in between. CDR3 length: 12 residues. CDR3: CASSSPPQGYTF. The DNA for the CDR3 is TGTGCCAGCAGTTCCCCCCCCCAAGGCTACACCTTC.

The chain has TRBV6-5 and TRBJ1-1; D is perhaps TRBD1 (5 bases). Germline CDR1 and CDR2: MNHEY and SVGAGI. Trimming stripped 6 bases from V and 10 bases from J, with 21 bases between. The CDR3 contains 14 residues. The CDR3 spells CASRSEGRPGPAFF. As DNA, the CDR3 is TGTGCCAGCAGATCCGAGGGGAGGCCGGGACCAGCTTTCTTT.

This clone appeared a few times. The V call is TRBV2, the J call TRBJ2-1, with D possibly matching TRBD2 (5 bases). CDR1 and CDR2 from the germline V gene are SNHLY and FYNNEI. This CDR3 region has 16 residues. The V gene lost 6 bases and the J gene lost 5 bases, with 20 bases spanning the gap. The CDR3 DNA sequence: TGTGCCAGCAGGGGGTTGGCCCGTATAGCGAACAATGAGCAGTTCTTC. It specifies CASRGLARIANNEQFF. Full variable domain (remainder filled in from reference TRBV2 and TRBJ2-1): EPEVTQTPSHQVTQMGQEVILRCVPISNHLYFYWYRQILGQKVEFLVSFYNNEISEKSEIFDDQFSVERPDGSNFTLKIRSTKLEDSAMYFCASRGLARIANNEQFFGPGTRLTVL.

The V gene is TRBV11-2, the J gene TRBJ2-5; 10 positions agree with TRBD1. Losses at the gene ends were 5 bases for V and 4 bases for J; bases not matched to a gene: 4. CDR3 length: 14 amino acids. Per the germline V gene, CDR1 is SGHAT and CDR2 is FQNNGV. The CDR3 loop is CASSRQGARETQYF. The CDR3 DNA follows: TGTGCCAGCAGCCGACAGGGGGCCAGAGAGACCCAGTACTTC.

This clone was seen more than once but under ten times. The gene calls are TRBV5-1 and TRBJ1-2, with 7 positions matching TRBD1. The V gene's germline CDR1 is SGHRS and CDR2 YFSETQ. The J segment lost 2 bases and the V segment lost 4 bases, leaving 5 bases of the junction unmatched. The CDR3 has 14 residues. The DNA for the CDR3 is TGCGCCAGCAGCGACGGGACAGCCAACTATGGCTACACCTTC. This translates into CASSDGTANYGYTF.

This CDR3 is CASSFVASETQYF. The CDR3 DNA follows: TGCGCCAGCAGCTTTGTGGCTTCTGAGACCCAGTACTTC. V gene TRBV5-1 combines with J gene TRBJ2-5, with unresolved D. Trimming cost V 2 bases and J 5 bases, with 10 bases left between them. The CDR3 runs 13 residues. Per germline, CDR1 SGHRS and CDR2 YFSETQ.